Here is one T cell receptor (beta chain) with its context. The PCR contained 60 Vbeta and 13 Jbeta primers. Clones were read by immunoSEQ multiplex PCR, and TCRdb kept only the in-frame ones, dropping some. The sample lists about 190,000 clones; roughly four fifths were seen once. The CDR3 has 15 amino acids. Germline CDR1 KGHSH, CDR2 LQKENI. Trimming left V 2 bases short and J 3 bases short, with 11 bases between. The entry originates in a study of cytomegalovirus exposure and HLA in healthy donors. The material sequenced was PBMCs. This TCR derives from a woman between 18 and 29 years old in good health and CMV-seronegative. The chain combines TRBV18 with TRBJ1-5; D might be TRBD1 (6 bases). The CDR3 DNA follows: TGTGCCAGCTCACCAACTGGGGGCGTCAATCAGCCCCAGCATTTT. It encodes CASSPTGGVNQPQHF.